This note documents a single TCR beta chain sequence. The antigen is unknown. Trimming removed 0 bases from V and 3 bases from J; junction bases left unmatched: 4. The germline V gene has CDR1 SGHRS and CDR2 YFSETQ. CDR3 length: 16 residues. This sample stems from a study of glioma-infiltrating T cells after dendritic cell vaccination. Broader study findings: TCR clonality showed no direct relationship with survival.

The primer mix had 60 V beta and 13 J beta primers. TCRdb's table, derived via immunoSEQ multiplex PCR, lists solely in-frame clones and lacks some. The table shows some 90,000 clones, with 70% to 90% occurring only once. The time point is: after dendritic cell vaccination, including at tumor progression/relapse. The source was blood, collected after dendritic cell vaccination. The chain has TRBV5-1 and TRBJ2-3, with TRBD1 identical over 10 bases. The receptor's source is a human donor with glioblastoma. The CDR3 nucleotides read TGCGCCAGCAGCTTGGGAGGGACAGGGGAAACAGATACGCAGTATTTT. The encoded protein is CASSLGGTGETDTQYF. The entire variable domain, with the rest obtained from reference TRBV5-1 and TRBJ2-3, is as follows: KAGVTQTPRYLIKTRGQQVTLSCSPISGHRSVSWYQQTPGQGLQFLFEYFSETQRNKGNFPGRFSGRQFSNSRSEMNVSTLELGDSALYLCASSLGGTGETDTQYFGPGTRLTVL.